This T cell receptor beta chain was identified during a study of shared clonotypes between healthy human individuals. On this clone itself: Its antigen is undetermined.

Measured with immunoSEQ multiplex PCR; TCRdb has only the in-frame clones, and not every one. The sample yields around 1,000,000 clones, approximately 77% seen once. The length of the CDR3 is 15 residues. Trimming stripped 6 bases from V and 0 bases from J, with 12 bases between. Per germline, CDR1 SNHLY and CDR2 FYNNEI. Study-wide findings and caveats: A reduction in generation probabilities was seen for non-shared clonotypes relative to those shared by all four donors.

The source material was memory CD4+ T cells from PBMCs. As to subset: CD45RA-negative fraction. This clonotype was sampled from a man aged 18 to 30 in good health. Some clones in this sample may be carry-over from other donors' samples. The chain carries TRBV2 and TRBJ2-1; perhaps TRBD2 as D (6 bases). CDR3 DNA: TGTGCCAGCAGACGGGACTCGAGCTCCTACAATGAGCAGTTCTTC. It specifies CASRRDSSSYNEQFF.